The rows below give T cell receptor beta chains drawn from one sample of a study of T cell clones after liver transplantation. The method was immunoSEQ multiplex PCR; TCRdb's version includes in-frame clones alone and lacks a portion of them. This table has about 58,000 clones, 70% to 80% appearing once. The sample was CD4+ T cells from blood, taken at the approximately 15-month timepoint. The origin of the receptors is a human patient who received a liver transplant. Some of these T cells may belong to the graft donor. Each CDR3 is given with its conserved first and last residue. The D gene is left open where the match is weak. Clone size appears in some rows only: once, few, many, or a class for an expanded clone.

-	TRBV12-2	TRBJ1-1	few	CASRIGQGRNTEAFF	TGTGCAAGTCGCATCGGACAGGGAAGGAACACTGAAGCTTTCTTT
TRBD1	TRBV9	TRBJ1-1	once	CASSNSGTANTEAFF	TGTGCCAGCAGCAACAGCGGGACAGCCAACACTGAAGCTTTCTTT
-	TRBV5-4	TRBJ2-1	-	CASSLAGRAEEQFF	TGTGCCAGCAGCTTGGCCGGCAGGGCGGAGGAGCAGTTCTTC
-	TRBV6-6	TRBJ1-1	-	CASSYSKDGVAFF	TGTGCCAGCAGTTACTCGAAAGATGGCGTGGCTTTCTTT
TRBD1	TRBV5-4	TRBJ2-3	-	CASSLGGQGTDTQYF	TGTGCCAGCAGCTTGGGGGGACAGGGCACAGATACGCAGTATTTT
-	TRBV5-6	TRBJ2-5	-	CASSLVSGAGWSGETQYF	TGTGCCAGCAGCTTGGTGTCTGGGGCAGGATGGTCGGGAGAGACCCAGTACTTC
-	TRBV30	TRBJ1-6	-	CAWSSGSSYNSPLHF	TGTGCCTGGAGCTCGGGCAGCTCCTATAATTCACCCCTCCACTTT
-	TRBV7-9	TRBJ2-5	-	CASSLNGGISSETQYF	TGTGCCAGCAGCTTGAACGGAGGGATTAGTTCGGAGACCCAGTACTTC
TRBD1	TRBV5-6	TRBJ2-5	-	CASSVGQGETQYF	TGTGCCAGCAGCGTGGGACAGGGGGAGACCCAGTACTTC
-	TRBV7-8	TRBJ1-2	-	CASSFSSMYYGYTF	TGTGCCAGCAGCTTTTCGTCGATGTACTATGGCTACACCTTC
TRBD2	TRBV19	TRBJ2-1	few	CASSILGSGGRVSSHEQFF	TGTGCCAGTAGTATATTAGGTAGCGGGGGCCGAGTCTCCTCTCATGAGCAGTTCTTC
-	TRBV27	TRBJ2-7	-	CASRQEGHEQYF	TGTGCCAGCAGGCAGGAGGGGCACGAGCAGTACTTC
-	TRBV7-2	TRBJ2-1	few	CASSPNFASGLLFF	TGTGCCAGCAGCCCCAATTTTGCTTCGGGGTTACTGTTCTTC
TRBD1	TRBV10-3	TRBJ1-1	-	CAISRTRQGETEAFF	TGTGCCATCAGTAGAACGCGACAGGGAGAAACTGAAGCTTTCTTT
TRBD2	TRBV14	TRBJ2-3	once	CASSQDRVAGETDTQYF	TGTGCCAGCAGCCAAGATAGGGTAGCGGGAGAAACAGATACGCAGTATTTT
-	TRBV7-9	TRBJ2-5	once	CASTLGRETQYF	TGTGCCAGCACTCTGGGGCGGGAGACCCAGTACTTC
-	TRBV11-2	TRBJ1-1	once	CASSARGRNTEAFF	TGTGCCAGCAGCGCGCGCGGTCGGAACACTGAAGCTTTCTTT
TRBD1	TRBV30	TRBJ2-3	-	CAWKRTGASTDTQYF	TGTGCCTGGAAACGGACAGGCGCGAGCACAGATACGCAGTATTTT
-	TRBV20-1	TRBJ1-4	once	CSADLQSKLFF	TGCAGTGCTGACCTTCAATCAAAACTGTTTTTT
-	TRBV7-2	TRBJ1-4	-	CASSLNSNEKLFF	TGTGCCAGCAGCTTAAACAGTAATGAAAAACTGTTTTTT
TRBD1	TRBV29-1	TRBJ2-1	-	CSVQGGLNEQFF	TGCAGCGTTCAAGGGGGCCTCAATGAGCAGTTCTTC
TRBD2	TRBV5-1	TRBJ2-3	-	CASSPTLAGGGDTQYF	TGCGCCAGCAGCCCAACCCTAGCGGGAGGTGGAGATACGCAGTATTTT
-	TRBV19	TRBJ2-1	-	CASSIGRYYNEQFF	TGTGCCAGTAGTATTGGCAGGTACTACAATGAGCAGTTCTTC
TRBD2	TRBV11-3	TRBJ2-3	-	CASSSGEGSTDTQYF	TGTGCCAGCAGCTCGGGGGAGGGCTCCACAGATACGCAGTATTTT
TRBD2	TRBV7-2	TRBJ2-3	few	CASSLRLAASTDTQYF	TGTGCCAGCAGCTTACGACTAGCGGCTAGCACAGATACGCAGTATTTT
-	TRBV10-3	TRBJ2-3	few	CAISARTDTQYF	TGTGCCATCAGTGCCCGCACAGATACGCAGTATTTT
TRBD1	TRBV19	TRBJ2-4	-	CASSIPGTGGNIQYF	TGTGCCAGTAGTATCCCCGGGACAGGGGGGAACATTCAGTACTTC
-	TRBV7-2	TRBJ2-5	-	CASSSGSAQETQYF	TGTGCCAGCAGCTCCGGGTCGGCCCAAGAGACCCAGTACTTC
-	TRBV29-1	TRBJ1-3	-	CSVGTSSGNTIYF	TGCAGCGTCGGGACTTCGTCAGGAAACACCATATATTTT
TRBD1	TRBV5-6	TRBJ1-5	-	CASSLWTGVNQPQHF	TGTGCCAGCAGCTTATGGACAGGGGTGAATCAGCCCCAGCATTTT
TRBD2	TRBV7-8	TRBJ2-7	-	CASSSTSGGPYEQYF	TGTGCCAGCAGCTCGACTAGCGGGGGGCCCTACGAGCAGTACTTC
TRBD1	TRBV5-1	TRBJ1-2	-	CASSSDRGRNYGYTF	TGCGCCAGCAGCTCTGACAGGGGGCGAAACTATGGCTACACCTTC
-	TRBV27	TRBJ2-1	-	CASSLAGGAGYNEQFF	TGTGCCAGCAGTTTGGCGGGTGGAGCGGGTTACAATGAGCAGTTCTTC
TRBD2	TRBV2	TRBJ2-5	-	CASSPGLAGGVTEETQYF	TGTGCCAGCAGCCCTGGACTAGCGGGGGGGGTTACGGAGGAGACCCAGTACTTC
TRBD1	TRBV19	TRBJ1-2	-	CASLGAGGSLGYGYTF	TGTGCCAGTCTTGGGGCAGGGGGCTCTCTCGGCTATGGCTACACCTTC
-	TRBV10-3	TRBJ2-7	-	CAISESKFGEQYF	TGTGCCATCAGTGAGTCAAAGTTTGGCGAGCAGTACTTC
-	TRBV7-2	TRBJ2-2	-	CASSLAPRDTGELFF	TGTGCCAGCAGCTTAGCACCCAGGGACACCGGGGAGCTGTTTTTT
TRBD1	TRBV19	TRBJ2-7	-	CASSIGTGTGFEQYF	TGTGCCAGTAGTATAGGGACCGGGACAGGGTTCGAGCAGTACTTC
-	TRBV30	TRBJ1-5	-	CAWSTTSGTQHF	TGTGCCTGGAGTACTACGAGTGGAACCCAGCATTTT
-	TRBV9	TRBJ2-1	-	CASSVVTSSYNEQFF	TGTGCCAGCAGCGTAGTAACTAGCTCCTACAATGAGCAGTTCTTC
-	TRBV14	TRBJ1-1	-	CASSPMAGTVNTEAFF	TGTGCCAGCAGCCCCATGGCCGGCACTGTGAACACTGAAGCTTTCTTT
-	TRBV7-2	TRBJ2-5	-	CASSLRVEETQYF	TGTGCCAGCAGCCTGCGGGTCGAAGAGACCCAGTACTTC
TRBD1	TRBV6-5	TRBJ2-7	-	CASNPRTGGYEQYF	TGTGCCAGCAACCCCCGGACAGGAGGCTACGAGCAGTACTTC
TRBD1	TRBV7-9	TRBJ2-3	-	CASSLDRSTDTQYF	TGTGCCAGCAGCCTGGACAGGAGCACAGATACGCAGTATTTT
TRBD1	TRBV19	TRBJ1-3	many	CASSSDRGNTIYF	TGTGCCAGTAGCTCGGACAGGGGGAACACCATATATTTT
-	TRBV6-1	TRBJ2-1	-	CASSERVSSYNEQFF	TGTGCCAGCAGTGAGAGAGTGAGCTCCTACAATGAGCAGTTCTTC
TRBD1	TRBV6-1	TRBJ2-7	-	CASSAGQDYEQYF	TGTGCCAGCAGCGCCGGACAGGACTACGAGCAGTACTTC
-	TRBV11-3	TRBJ2-3	-	CASSLAQTTDTQYF	TGTGCCAGCAGCTTAGCCCAGACTACAGATACGCAGTATTTT
-	TRBV27	TRBJ1-2	few	CASSSVADFYGYTF	TGTGCCAGCAGTTCGGTCGCAGACTTCTATGGCTACACCTTC
TRBD2	TRBV28	TRBJ2-1	-	CASAPGGGYNEQFF	TGTGCCAGCGCCCCGGGGGGGGGCTACAATGAGCAGTTCTTC
TRBD1	TRBV7-2	TRBJ2-5	few	CASSTSRGQETQYF	TGTGCCAGCAGCACCTCCAGGGGGCAAGAGACCCAGTACTTC